These 13 T cell receptor beta chains share one sample of origin, sequenced in a study of blood T cell dynamics during melanoma immunotherapy. Clones were sequenced by immunoSEQ multiplex PCR, and TCRdb holds only the in-frame ones, with some missing. Here the sample spans roughly 2,700 clones, roughly 85% being singletons. Indicated time point: week 3, after first cycle of checkpoint inhibitor. Sequenced material: blood, taken from a patient treated with checkpoint blockade. The receptors were sampled from a human donor with melanoma.

This chain uses TRBV19 with TRBJ1-1, with 8 bases aligning to TRBD1. V dropped 5 bases and J dropped 5; count of bases not matched to a gene: 7. CDR1 and CDR2 from the germline V gene are LNHDA and SQIVND (reference sequence). CDR3 size: 14 residues. CDR3 sequence reads: CASSGDRGGTEAFF. The DNA for the CDR3 is TGTGCCAGTAGTGGTGACAGGGGAGGGACTGAAGCTTTCTTT.

The CDR3 here is CASSMTSGGYNEQFF. Here the CDR3 DNA reads TGTGCCAGCAGCATGACTAGCGGGGGCTACAATGAGCAGTTCTTC. V gene TRBV7-2 combines with J gene TRBJ2-1; 12 positions match TRBD2. This CDR3 is 15 amino acids long. The junction had 2 bases not matched to a gene; V was cut back by 5 bases and J by 3 bases. Per the germline V gene, CDR1 is SGHTA and CDR2 is FQGNSA. Variable domain in full (rest from reference TRBV7-2 and TRBJ2-1): GAGVSQSPSNKVTEKGKDVELRCDPISGHTALYWYRQSLGQGLEFLIYFQGNSAPDKSGLPSDRFSAERTGGSVSTLTIQRTQQEDSAVYLCASSMTSGGYNEQFFGPGTRLTVL.

The rearrangement joins TRBV27 to TRBJ1-5, with no clear D. V gave up 7 bases and J gave up 0 bases, with 13 bases separating them. CDR3 length: 15 amino acids. CDR1 MNHEY and CDR2 SMNVEV come from the germline V gene (reference sequence). For the CDR3, the DNA is TGTGCCAGCAAGAGCAGAGCCGATAGCAATCAGCCCCAGCATTTT. As protein: CASKSRADSNQPQHF.

The chain has TRBV27 and TRBJ1-2, with TRBD1 identical over 10 bases. With V trimmed by 10 bases and J by 6 bases, 8 bases remained unmatched. The CDR3 consists of 13 residues. Germline V gene data show CDR1 as MNHEY and CDR2 as SMNVEV (reference sequence). The CDR3: CATFGTGANGYTF. Here the CDR3 DNA reads TGTGCCACTTTTGGGACAGGGGCAAATGGCTACACCTTC.

The rearrangement uses TRBV7-9 and TRBJ2-1; TRBD2 matches at 8 bases. Looked up from germline, CDR1 is SEHNR and CDR2 is FQNEAQ (reference sequence). CDR3 length: 17 residues. V lost 5 bases and J lost 1; bases outside the gene matches: 10. In DNA, the CDR3 is TGTGCCAGCAGCCAAGGGGAGGGCGGGAGGTCCTACAATGAGCAGTTCTTC. Protein: CASSQGEGGRSYNEQFF.

The genes are TRBV11-3 and TRBJ1-3; D uncertain. CDR3 length: 18 amino acids. Trimming cost V 4 bases and J 4 bases, with 23 bases left between them. CDR1 is SGHNT, CDR2 YENEEA, per germline. CDR3 coding DNA: TGTGCCAGCAGCTCCCCCTGGGAGGCCACCGTTTCCGGAAACACCATATATTTT. It is translated as CASSSPWEATVSGNTIYF.

The chain links TRBV5-6 to TRBJ1-1, with TRBD1 matching over 7 bases. CDR1 is SGHDT and CDR2 is YYEEEE in the germline V gene. V was clipped by 3 bases and J by 4 bases; unmatched bases: 6. The length of the CDR3 is 14 residues. CDR3 bases: TGTGCCAGCAGCTCACCTCCAGGGGGCACTGAAGCTTTCTTT. This sequence encodes CASSSPPGGTEAFF.

The V and J genes are TRBV16 and TRBJ2-7; D possibly corresponds to TRBD1 (6 bases). CDR3 size: 22 residues. V lost 1 base and J lost 5, with 36 bases in between. Germline V gives CDR1 KGHSY, CDR2 FQNENV. CDR3 coding DNA: TGTGCCAGCAGCCAATATACGACCGCATACATTGTGGGGACACGGGGCTGGGACGAGCAGTACTTC. Amino acids: CASSQYTTAYIVGTRGWDEQYF.

V and J are TRBV19 and TRBJ2-4, with TRBD2 matching over 8 bases. The CDR3 has 16 amino acids. Germline CDR1 reads LNHDA; CDR2 reads SQIVND (reference sequence). Trimming removed 4 bases from V and 6 bases from J; junction bases left unmatched: 11. The CDR3 DNA reads as TGTGCCAGTAGTAGAGCGAGCGGGAGAGGAGGAAACATTCAGTACTTC. Its translation: CASSRASGRGGNIQYF.

CDR3 sequence (DNA): TGTGCCAGCAGCGTAAGGGAGCTGTTTTTT. Residues: CASSVRELFF. This chain uses TRBV9 with TRBJ2-2, with D unclear. The ends were cut back, 1 base at V and 9 bases at J, with 1 base in the middle. CDR1 and CDR2 (germline): SGDLS, YYNGEE. The CDR3 contains 10 residues. Variable domain in full (rest from reference TRBV9 and TRBJ2-2): DSGVTQTPKHLITATGQRVTLRCSPRSGDLSVYWYQQSLDQGLQFLIQYYNGEERAKGNILERFSAQQFPDLHSELNLSSLELGDSALYFCASSVRELFFGEGSRLTVL.

This clone was seen only a few times. This chain connects TRBV25-1 to TRBJ1-2, with D possibly matching TRBD1 (6 bases). CDR3 size: 14 residues. Germline V CDR1 and CDR2: MGHDK, SYGVNS. V gave up 6 bases and J gave up 0 bases, with 11 bases separating them. The CDR3 sequence: CASSADRPNYGYTF. The DNA of the CDR3 is TGTGCCAGCAGCGCTGACAGGCCTAACTATGGCTACACCTTC.

This clone was picked up a small number of times. The chain couples TRBV28 to TRBJ1-5, with a tentative D call TRBD1 (5 bases). The CDR3 loop spans 14 amino acids. Germline V gene lookup returns CDR1 MDHEN and CDR2 SYDVKM. V lost 3 bases to trimming and J lost 3 bases, with 9 bases between them. CDR3 nucleotide sequence: TGTGCCAGCAGTTTGGGGCCCATCAATCAGCCCCAGCATTTT. This codes for CASSLGPINQPQHF.

The V call is TRBV5-1, the J call TRBJ1-4, with 10 bases aligning to TRBD1. CDR1 and CDR2 from the germline V gene are SGHRS and YFSETQ. CDR3 length equals 14 residues. The junction had 12 bases not matched to a gene; V was cut back by 4 bases and J by 15 bases. CDR3 sequence: CASSEGTGARGLFF. In nucleotides, the CDR3 is TGCGCCAGCAGCGAGGGGACAGGGGCGAGAGGGTTGTTTTTT. The variable domain in full, completed from reference TRBV5-1 and TRBJ1-4, reads KAGVTQTPRYLIKTRGQQVTLSCSPISGHRSVSWYQQTPGQGLQFLFEYFSETQRNKGNFPGRFSGRQFSNSRSEMNVSTLELGDSALYLCASSEGTGARGLFFGSGTQLSVL.